This entry lists 2 T cell receptor beta chains sequenced from one sample in a study of blood T cells in healthy people across ages. The authors ran a second PCR of 7 to 11 cycles using a sample-barcoded 5' primer and a J-beta primer mix. TCRdb itself ran the 5' RACE reads through MiXCR, one entry per CDR3 protein. Of about 570,000 distinct CDR3 sequences listed, about 29% are singletons. This sample was shared with a second study, whose subject was T cells of mothers and their children.

The sample comprised blood. The receptors stem from a boy aged 2 to 9 in good health.

The chain joins TRBV30 to TRBJ2-1; D gene ambiguous. The V and J ends lost 5 bases and 5 bases respectively, with 4 bases between them. CDR1 is GTSNPN, CDR2 SVGIG, per germline (reference sequence). The length of the CDR3 is 10 residues. The CDR3 bases are TGTGCCTGGGAGCACAATGAGCAGTTCTTC. Its protein is CAWEHNEQFF.

This clonotype has a handful of counts. This chain joins TRBV5-1 and TRBJ2-5; 10 nucleotides align to TRBD2. The J call may be wrong; the DNA end is better matched by TRBJ2-1. This CDR3 has 17 residues. Germline CDR1 reads SGHRS; CDR2 reads YFSETQ. The CDR3 DNA reads TGCGCCAGCAGCTCCTGGTCGCTAGCGGGAGATAAGGGTGAGCAGTTCTTC. The encoded protein is CASSSWSLAGDKGEQFF.